This TCR beta chain was recovered during a study of T cell repertoires in cytomegalovirus infection. TCRdb itself ran the reads through MiXCR, one entry per CDR3 protein. The sample lists fewer than 350,000 distinct CDR3 sequences; over 7.5% were seen once. The CDR3 covers 13 residues. The V end was cut by 8 bases, the J end by 4 bases, with 14 bases between. Looked up from germline, CDR1 is KGHSH and CDR2 is LQKENI. This clonotype has more than one count but fewer than ten. The chain recombines TRBV18 with TRBJ1-1; no clear D. Sequencing was carried out using PBMCs. The source is a human donor in good health (CMV status not recorded). Some clones in this sample may be carry-over from other donors' samples. CDR3 residues: CASHHREGTEAFF. CDR3 bases: TGTGCCAGCCACCACCGGGAGGGCACTGAAGCTTTCTTT.